This TCR beta chain was found in a study of blood T cell repertoires in COVID-19. Background on the study: Sites in the United States, Italy and Spain provided acute and convalescent COVID-19 samples. PBMCs, B-cell-depleted T cells, or T cells provided the cDNA or gDNA that made up the material.

Authors' analysis steps: Nucleated cell counts were estimated from reference gene primer amplification. Assay: immunoSEQ multiplex PCR; the TCRdb copy retains only in-frame clones and omits some. Clone size and V and J calls were adopted from that table, with D and trimming inferred from the DNA. The sample shows a few hundred thousand clones, 75% to 85% of them seen only once. Recruitment covered some 25 US areas and drew participants whose ages spanned about 18 to 100 years. The CDR3 runs 19 residues. From germline, CDR1 is SGDLS and CDR2 YYNGEE. Between the trimmed V and J ends, which lost 1 base and 0 bases, there was a span of 20 bases.

This sequence originates from a man between 25 and 39 years old with acute COVID-19. The sequenced material came from PBMCs or T cells enriched from blood (not recorded which). This chain joins TRBV9 and TRBJ2-1; D uncertain. This CDR3 reads CASSVSPSLGQSSYNEQFF. In DNA form, the CDR3 reads TGTGCCAGCAGCGTATCCCCCTCCCTGGGCCAAAGCTCCTACAATGAGCAGTTCTTC.